The clone carrying this T cell receptor beta chain was seen only once. Antigen specificity is unknown. Only in-frame clones appear in the TCRdb table, and some are missing; sequencing was by immunoSEQ multiplex PCR. Of 300,000 to 500,000 clones listed, about 88% are singletons. This record comes from a study of Ad26.COV2.S vaccination and SARS-CoV-2 variants. Study-level background: A participant enrolled in the COV1001 Ad26.COV2.S trial arm provided the sample. Ad26.COV2.S, an intramuscular injection, was given once or twice 56 days apart. Study-level results: Vaccinees showed greater spike-specific TCR breadth than placebo recipients.

Treatment noted: roughly 20 received Ad26.COV2.S at low or high dose, single or two shots; a few received placebo; per-sample allocation not given. After the first vaccine or placebo injection, samples were drawn on day 63. Donor was an adult aged 18-55 years in Boston. Between the trimmed V and J ends, which lost 6 bases and 5 bases, there was a span of 8 bases. This CDR3 is built from 12 residues. CDR1 and CDR2 (germline): MDHEN, SYDVKM. Source: peripheral blood, taken in a trial of Ad26.COV2.S vaccine versus placebo. The rearrangement joins TRBV28 to TRBJ1-5; D gene unclear. The sequence came from a person between 18 and 65 years old who received the Ad26.COV2.S COVID-19 vaccine or a placebo. The CDR3 DNA follows: TGTGCCAGCAGCGTAATAGATCAGCCCCAGCATTTT. Translated, it gives CASSVIDQPQHF.